Below, one TCR beta chain is given with its context. Trimming removed 6 bases from V and 5 bases from J; junction bases left unmatched: 8. This CDR3 comprises 15 residues. CDR1 is SGHTA and CDR2 is FQGNSA in the germline V gene. The data stem from a study of T cell changes during pregnancy in multiple sclerosis. Repertoires were generated with immunoSEQ multiplex PCR, while TCRdb's copy carries only in-frame clones and drops some. The top ten hold roughly 0.58% of the sample, which has 26,000 or so clones, 89% seen once. The specimen comprised CD4+ T cells from peripheral blood mononuclear cells, sampled in the first trimester of pregnancy. The chain is built from TRBV7-2 and TRBJ2-4; TRBD1 matches at 9 bases. The sequence was obtained from a female donor in good health, enrolled as a control in a pregnancy study. DNA for the CDR3: TGTGCCAGCAGGGAACGGGACAGGGTTGAAAACATTCAGTACTTC. Protein: CASRERDRVENIQYF.